This passage covers 14 T cell receptor beta chains from one sample sequenced in a study of a mutant IDH1 vaccine in newly diagnosed glioma. Assay used: immunoSEQ multiplex PCR; TCRdb lists only in-frame clones, some missing. The sample yields tens of thousands of clones, over 75% seen once. These receptors have no identified antigens. Time point in this sample: week 35, safety follow-up. In every dose of vaccine, 300 ug of mutant IDH1 20-mer peptide was given alongside topical imiquimod. Sequenced here: PBMCs, sampled from a glioma patient whose treatment included an IDH1 peptide vaccine. The receptors were gathered from a middle-aged man with glioma. Some clones in this sample may be carry-over from other donors' samples.

V gene TRBV11-2 combines with J gene TRBJ1-2; D is perhaps TRBD1 (6 bases). Germline lookup yields CDR1 SGHAT and CDR2 FQNNGV. The CDR3 runs 15 residues. V shed 4 bases and J shed 4 bases, with 16 bases lying between them. CDR3 DNA sequence: TGTGCCAGCAGCTGGGGGGCGGGTAGTGGCTATGGCTACACCTTC. Protein: CASSWGAGSGYGYTF.

This chain connects TRBV5-6 to TRBJ1-1; D gene ambiguous. Looked up from germline, CDR1 is SGHDT and CDR2 is YYEEEE. Trimming took 2 bases from V and 7 from J, leaving 9 bases between them. This CDR3 is built from 12 residues. In DNA, the CDR3 is TGTGCCAGCAGCTTCAGCCGGGGTGAAGCTTTCTTT. It encodes CASSFSRGEAFF.

The V call is TRBV5-1, the J call TRBJ2-5; either TRBD1 or TRBD2 may supply D (6 bases each). The CDR3 runs 15 residues. Germline V lookup: CDR1 SGHRS, CDR2 YFSETQ. V gave up 4 bases and J gave up 2 bases, with 15 bases separating them. The CDR3 protein is CASSLRGGGQETQYF. CDR3 nucleotides: TGCGCCAGCAGCCTCCGTGGAGGGGGGCAAGAGACCCAGTACTTC.

The V call is TRBV15, the J call TRBJ1-1; TRBD1 matches at 7 bases. The CDR3 covers 16 residues. J gave up 4 bases and V 3 bases, and 11 bases lay outside the gene matches. CDR1 LNHNV and CDR2 YYDKDF come from the germline V gene (reference sequence). CDR3 loop: CATSRGRQGGFTEAFF. CDR3 bases: TGTGCCACCAGCAGGGGCCGACAGGGAGGGTTCACTGAAGCTTTCTTT.

V is TRBV4-1 and J is TRBJ2-3; 9 positions match TRBD2. Unmatched junction bases numbered 13, after V lost 0 bases and J lost 6 bases. The CDR3 is made up of 18 amino acids. CDR1 is MGHRA and CDR2 is YSYEKL in the germline V gene. CDR3 in amino acids: CASSQDLGSGGLGDTQYF. In nucleotides, the CDR3 is TGCGCCAGCAGCCAAGATCTAGGTAGCGGGGGCCTCGGGGATACGCAGTATTTT.

The genes are TRBV2 and TRBJ2-5; D ambiguous. This CDR3 spans 14 amino acids. In germline, CDR1 is SNHLY, CDR2 FYNNEI. V was clipped by 7 bases and J by 2 bases, with 14 bases between them. In nucleotides, the CDR3 is TGTGCCAGCAAAGGGCTGCTCTCGCAAGAGACCCAGTACTTC. This gives the protein CASKGLLSQETQYF.

The chain combines TRBV5-1 with TRBJ2-1; 9 bases map to TRBD2. From germline, CDR1 is SGHRS and CDR2 YFSETQ. The junction had 12 bases not matched to a gene; V was cut back by 4 bases and J by 4 bases. The length of the CDR3 is 17 residues. The CDR3 DNA reads TGCGCCAGCAGCCCGGACGTACGCGGGGGGGGTTACAATGAGCAGTTCTTC. Its protein is CASSPDVRGGGYNEQFF.

This sequence joins TRBV18 and TRBJ1-2; TRBD1 is a possible D gene (6 bases). Germline V gives CDR1 KGHSH, CDR2 LQKENI. The CDR3 spans 14 residues. V was clipped by 3 bases and J by 4 bases, with 12 bases between them. The CDR3 region is CASSPTGTTYGYTF. As DNA, the CDR3 is TGTGCCAGCTCACCGACCGGGACAACCTATGGCTACACCTTC.

The chain recombines TRBV4-3 with TRBJ1-5; maybe TRBD1 (5 bases). Looked up from germline, CDR1 is LGHNA and CDR2 is YSLEER. The CDR3 totals 16 residues. V lost 0 bases and J 7 bases, leaving 16 bases between the germline ends. CDR3 nucleotide sequence: TGCGCCAGCAGCCAAGATTACAGACAGTTCGGGCAGCCCCAGCATTTT. Translated: CASSQDYRQFGQPQHF.

The chain combines TRBV7-2 with TRBJ2-1; D tentatively reads TRBD1 or TRBD2 (5 bases each). Germline V gene data show CDR1 as SGHTA and CDR2 as FQGNSA. Trimming took off 6 bases at V and 6 bases at J, with 15 bases between the two ends. CDR3 length: 14 residues. This chain's CDR3 is CASRGDPEPNEQFF. CDR3 nucleotide sequence: TGTGCCAGCAGGGGGGACCCCGAGCCCAATGAGCAGTTCTTC.

CDR3 DNA sequence: TGCGCCAGCAGGGGAACGGCCACAGATACGCAGTATTTT. Amino acids: CASRGTATDTQYF. The chain uses TRBV5-1 and TRBJ2-3, with D unresolved. Germline values: CDR1 SGHRS, CDR2 YFSETQ. The V end lost 5 bases, the J end lost 2 bases, and 9 bases lay between the germline ends. There are 13 residues in the CDR3.

This chain links TRBV28 with TRBJ1-2, with a possible D match to TRBD1 (5 bases). CDR1 is MDHEN and CDR2 is SYDVKM in the germline V gene. The CDR3 consists of 18 residues. Trimming left V 5 bases short and J 4 bases short, with 26 bases between. DNA for the CDR3: TGTGCCAGCAGTCCACAAGGTTATGGGGGTTGGAATTTCTATGGCTACACCTTC. Translated: CASSPQGYGGWNFYGYTF.

This chain uses TRBV5-1 with TRBJ1-1; D not certain. The CDR3 runs to 14 residues. Deletions cut 1 base from V and 2 bases from J, with 9 bases between. The germline gives CDR1 SGHRS, CDR2 YFSETQ. Here the CDR3 DNA reads TGCGCCAGCAGCTTGAGCGCGGCTAACACTGAAGCTTTCTTT. This codes for CASSLSAANTEAFF.

This clone was recorded only once. This chain links TRBV4-1 with TRBJ2-5, with a tentative D call TRBD2 (5 bases). The J call may be in error: the DNA end matches TRBJ2-7 better. CDR1 and CDR2 (germline): MGHRA, YSYEKL. The CDR3 length is 14 residues. The CDR3, as DNA: TGCGCCAGCAGCCATGGGAGAAACTACTACGAGCAGTACTTC. Encoded protein: CASSHGRNYYEQYF.